This is a list of T cell receptor beta chains from one sample in a study of shared clonotypes between healthy human individuals. Clones were read by immunoSEQ multiplex PCR, and TCRdb kept only the in-frame ones, dropping some. The sample records about 380,000 clones, around 96% being singletons. Material for sequencing was memory CD8+ T cells sorted from blood. These receptors all stem from a man between 25 and 39 years old in good health. Each CDR3 is given with its conserved first and last residue. Each record gives: clone size, J gene, D gene, V gene, CDR3 protein. The D gene is left open where the match is weak. The listing skips clone size in some rows; elsewhere it reads once, few, many or a size class.

>NA|TRBJ2-7|TRBD2|TRBV5-6
CASRRSPAGGPDEQYF
>NA|TRBJ2-7|NA|TRBV28
CASSLGAVSYEQYF
>NA|TRBJ1-2|TRBD1|TRBV27
CASSLQGTGFGYTF
>once|TRBJ2-7|NA|TRBV28
CASSPATVGQDEQYF
>NA|TRBJ2-3|NA|TRBV4-1
CASSRTTVYHREVLTDPQYF
>NA|TRBJ2-3|NA|TRBV28
CASNAGLTDTQYF
>NA|TRBJ1-1|NA|TRBV7-9
CASSPGVSEAFF
>NA|TRBJ1-4|TRBD1|TRBV4-1
CASSRRTGGPATNEKLFF
>NA|TRBJ2-7|NA|TRBV18
CASSPRVGYEQYF
>NA|TRBJ2-7|NA|TRBV30
CAWSQAHEQYF
>NA|TRBJ1-1|NA|TRBV6-5
CASTQRGRNTEAFF
>NA|TRBJ2-3|TRBD2|TRBV5-1
CASSPPAGGADTQYF
>NA|TRBJ2-3|TRBD2|TRBV30
CAWNRLAVTDTQYF
>NA|TRBJ1-1|NA|TRBV7-9
CASSVKDRNTEAFF